The subject of this entry is one TCR beta chain. The CDR3 spans 21 residues. Losses at the gene ends were 4 bases for V and 8 bases for J; bases not matched to a gene: 26. Germline lookup yields CDR1 MNHEY and CDR2 SMNVEV (reference sequence). The PCR was carried out with 60 Vbeta primers and 13 Jbeta primers. Produced via immunoSEQ multiplex PCR; TCRdb's table is partial and in-frame only. The table has around 100,000 clones, roughly four fifths seen once. This sample stems from a study of cytomegalovirus exposure and HLA in healthy donors. Sequencing was performed on PBMCs. This sequence was found in a woman aged 18 to 35 in good health and CMV-seropositive. This chain uses TRBV27 with TRBJ1-4, with 9 bases matching TRBD1. In DNA, the CDR3 is TGTGCCAGCAGTTCCTACCGCAGAGCCCGGGACAGGGAAGGGTTGTGGGAAAAACTGTTTTTT. This gives the protein CASSSYRRARDREGLWEKLFF.